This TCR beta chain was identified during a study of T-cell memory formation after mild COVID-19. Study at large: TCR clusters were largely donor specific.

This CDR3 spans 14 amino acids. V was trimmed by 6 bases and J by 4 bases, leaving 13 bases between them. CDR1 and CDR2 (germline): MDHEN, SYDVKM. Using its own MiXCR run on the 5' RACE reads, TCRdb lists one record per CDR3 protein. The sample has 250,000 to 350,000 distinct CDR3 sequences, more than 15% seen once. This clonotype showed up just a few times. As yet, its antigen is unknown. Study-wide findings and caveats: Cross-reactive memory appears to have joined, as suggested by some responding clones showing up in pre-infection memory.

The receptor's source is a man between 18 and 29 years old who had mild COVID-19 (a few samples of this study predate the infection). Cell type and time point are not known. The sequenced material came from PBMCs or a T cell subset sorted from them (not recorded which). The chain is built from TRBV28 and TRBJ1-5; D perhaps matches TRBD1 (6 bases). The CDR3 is CASRHRQDNQPQHF. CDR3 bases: TGTGCCAGCAGACATCGACAGGATAATCAGCCCCAGCATTTT.